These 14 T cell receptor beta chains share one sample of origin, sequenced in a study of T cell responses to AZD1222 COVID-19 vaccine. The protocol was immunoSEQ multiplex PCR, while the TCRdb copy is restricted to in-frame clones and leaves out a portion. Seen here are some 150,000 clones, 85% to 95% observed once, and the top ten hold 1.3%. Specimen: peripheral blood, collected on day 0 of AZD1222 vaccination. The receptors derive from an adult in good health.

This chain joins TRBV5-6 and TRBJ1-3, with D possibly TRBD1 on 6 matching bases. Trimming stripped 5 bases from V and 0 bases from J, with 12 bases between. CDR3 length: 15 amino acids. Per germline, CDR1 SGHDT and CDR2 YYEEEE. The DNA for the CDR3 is TGTGCCAGCAGAGGGGGGGGGCGCTCTGGAAACACCATATATTTT. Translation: CASRGGGRSGNTIYF.

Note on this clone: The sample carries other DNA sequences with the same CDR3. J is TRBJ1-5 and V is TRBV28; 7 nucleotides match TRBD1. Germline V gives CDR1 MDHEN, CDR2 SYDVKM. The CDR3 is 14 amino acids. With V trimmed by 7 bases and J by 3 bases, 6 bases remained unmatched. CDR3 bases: TGTGCCAGCACCCCAGGGGGTTTCAATCAGCCCCAGCATTTT. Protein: CASTPGGFNQPQHF.

DNA for the CDR3: TGTGCCAGCAGTTTTGCCCAAGAGACCCAGTACTTC. It translates to CASSFAQETQYF. V and J are TRBV12-3 or TRBV12-4 and TRBJ2-5; D uncertain. The CDR3 is made up of 12 amino acids. V dropped 3 bases and J dropped 1 base, with 3 bases sitting between them.

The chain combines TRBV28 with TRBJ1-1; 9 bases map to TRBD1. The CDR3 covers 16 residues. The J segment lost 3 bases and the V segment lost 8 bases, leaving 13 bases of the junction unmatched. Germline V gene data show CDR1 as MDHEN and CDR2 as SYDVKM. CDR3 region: CASLNPQGAGDTEAFF. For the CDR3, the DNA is TGTGCCAGCCTCAACCCACAGGGGGCAGGCGACACTGAAGCTTTCTTT.

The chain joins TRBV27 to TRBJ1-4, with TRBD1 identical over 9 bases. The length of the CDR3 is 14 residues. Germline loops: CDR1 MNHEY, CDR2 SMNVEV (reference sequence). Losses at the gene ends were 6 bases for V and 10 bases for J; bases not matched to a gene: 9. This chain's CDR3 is CASSPGTGRGKLFF. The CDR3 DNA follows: TGTGCCAGCAGCCCCGGGACAGGGAGAGGAAAACTGTTTTTT.

CDR3 sequence reads: CASSVEGGHGYTF. The CDR3 DNA reads TGTGCCAGCAGCGTAGAAGGGGGACATGGCTACACCTTC. The chain is built from TRBV9 and TRBJ1-2; a weak D match, TRBD1 (6 bases). This CDR3 spans 13 amino acids. Trimming took 0 bases from V and 6 from J, leaving 9 bases between them. CDR1 is SGDLS, CDR2 YYNGEE, per germline.

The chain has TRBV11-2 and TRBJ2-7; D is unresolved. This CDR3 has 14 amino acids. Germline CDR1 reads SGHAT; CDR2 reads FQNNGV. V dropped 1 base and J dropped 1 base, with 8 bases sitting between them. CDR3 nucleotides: TGTGCCAGCAGCTTAGGTATCAGTTCCTACGAGCAGTACGTC. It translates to CASSLGISSYEQYV.

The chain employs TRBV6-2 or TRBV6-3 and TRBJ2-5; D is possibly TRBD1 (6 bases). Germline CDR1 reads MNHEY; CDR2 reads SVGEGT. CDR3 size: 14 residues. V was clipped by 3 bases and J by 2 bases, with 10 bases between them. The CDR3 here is CASSYSTGQETQYF. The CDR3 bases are TGTGCCAGCAGTTATTCGACAGGTCAAGAGACCCAGTACTTC.

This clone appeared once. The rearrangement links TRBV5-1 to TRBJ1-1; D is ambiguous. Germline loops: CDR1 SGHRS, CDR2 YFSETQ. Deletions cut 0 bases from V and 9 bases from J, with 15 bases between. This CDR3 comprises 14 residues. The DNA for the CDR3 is TGCGCCAGCAGCTTGGGTGGTTCTGCCTCCCAAGCTTTCTTT. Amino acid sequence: CASSLGGSASQAFF.

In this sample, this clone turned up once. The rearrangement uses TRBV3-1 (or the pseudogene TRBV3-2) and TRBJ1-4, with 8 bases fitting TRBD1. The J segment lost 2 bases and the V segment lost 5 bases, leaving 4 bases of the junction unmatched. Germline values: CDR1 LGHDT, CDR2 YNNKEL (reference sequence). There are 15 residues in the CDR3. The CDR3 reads CASSGSGGTNEKLFF. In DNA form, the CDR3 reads TGTGCCAGCAGCGGATCAGGGGGCACTAATGAAAAACTGTTTTTT.

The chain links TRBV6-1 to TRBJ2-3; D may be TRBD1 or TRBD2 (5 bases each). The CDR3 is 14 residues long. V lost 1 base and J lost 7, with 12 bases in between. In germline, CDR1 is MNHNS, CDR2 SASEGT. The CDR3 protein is CASSEGDAVNTQYF. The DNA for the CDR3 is TGTGCCAGCAGTGAAGGGGACGCTGTAAATACGCAGTATTTT.

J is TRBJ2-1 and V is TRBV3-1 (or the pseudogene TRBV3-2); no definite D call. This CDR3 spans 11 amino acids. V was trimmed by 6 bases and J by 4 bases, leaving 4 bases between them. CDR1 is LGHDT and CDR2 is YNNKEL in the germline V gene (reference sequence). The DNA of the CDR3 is TGTGCCAGCAGTTTATACAATGAGCAGTTCTTC. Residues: CASSLYNEQFF.

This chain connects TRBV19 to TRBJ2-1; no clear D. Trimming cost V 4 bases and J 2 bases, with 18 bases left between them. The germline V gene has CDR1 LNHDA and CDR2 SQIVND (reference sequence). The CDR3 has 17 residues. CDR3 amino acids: CASSTEVTGPPYNEQFF. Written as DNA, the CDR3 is TGTGCCAGTAGTACGGAAGTTACGGGCCCCCCCTACAATGAGCAGTTCTTC.

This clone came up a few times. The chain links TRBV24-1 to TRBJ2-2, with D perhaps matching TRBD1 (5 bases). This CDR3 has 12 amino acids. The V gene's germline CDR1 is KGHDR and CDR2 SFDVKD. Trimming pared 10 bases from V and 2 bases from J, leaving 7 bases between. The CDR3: CATGANTGELFF. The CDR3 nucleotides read TGTGCCACTGGGGCCAACACCGGGGAGCTGTTTTTT.